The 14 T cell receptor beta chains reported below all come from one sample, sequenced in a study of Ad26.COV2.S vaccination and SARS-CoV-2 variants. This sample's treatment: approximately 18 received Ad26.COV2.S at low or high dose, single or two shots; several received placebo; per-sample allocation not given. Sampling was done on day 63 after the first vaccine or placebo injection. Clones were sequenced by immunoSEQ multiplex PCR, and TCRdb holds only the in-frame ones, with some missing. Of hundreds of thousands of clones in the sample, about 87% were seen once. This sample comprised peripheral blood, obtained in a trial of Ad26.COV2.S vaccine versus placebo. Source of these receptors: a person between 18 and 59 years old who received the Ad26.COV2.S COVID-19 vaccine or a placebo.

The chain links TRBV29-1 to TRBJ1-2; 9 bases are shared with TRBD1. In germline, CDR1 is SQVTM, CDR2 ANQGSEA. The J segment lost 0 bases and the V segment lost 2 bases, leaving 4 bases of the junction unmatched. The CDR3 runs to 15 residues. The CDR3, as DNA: TGCAGCGTTGAAACGACAGGGGGTACTAACTATGGCTACACCTTC. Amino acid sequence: CSVETTGGTNYGYTF.

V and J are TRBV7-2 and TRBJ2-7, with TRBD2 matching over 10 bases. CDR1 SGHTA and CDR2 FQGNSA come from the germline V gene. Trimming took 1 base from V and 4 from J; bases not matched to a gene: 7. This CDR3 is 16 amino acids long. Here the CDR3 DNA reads TGTGCCAGCAGCTTAGTGGCTAGCGGGAGTAATTACGAGCAGTACTTC. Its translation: CASSLVASGSNYEQYF.

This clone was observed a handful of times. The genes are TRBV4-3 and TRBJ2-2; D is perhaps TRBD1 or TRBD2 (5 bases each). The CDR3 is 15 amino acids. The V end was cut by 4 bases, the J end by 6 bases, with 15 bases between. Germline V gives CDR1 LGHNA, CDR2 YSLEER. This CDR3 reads CASSPDYGGSGELFF. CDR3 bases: TGCGCCAGCAGCCCCGATTATGGGGGATCCGGGGAGCTGTTTTTT.

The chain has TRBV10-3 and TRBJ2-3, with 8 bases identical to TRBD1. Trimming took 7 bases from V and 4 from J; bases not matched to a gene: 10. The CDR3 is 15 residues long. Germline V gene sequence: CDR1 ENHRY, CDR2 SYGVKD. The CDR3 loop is CAIMEDRAFSDTQYF. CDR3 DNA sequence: TGTGCCATCATGGAGGACAGGGCATTTTCAGATACGCAGTATTTT.

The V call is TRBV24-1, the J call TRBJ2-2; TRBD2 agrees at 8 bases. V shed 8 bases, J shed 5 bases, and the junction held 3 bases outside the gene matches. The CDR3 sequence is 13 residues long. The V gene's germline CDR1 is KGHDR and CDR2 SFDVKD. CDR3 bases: TGTGCCACCACAGCGGGAGCGACCGGGGAGCTGTTTTTT. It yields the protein CATTAGATGELFF.

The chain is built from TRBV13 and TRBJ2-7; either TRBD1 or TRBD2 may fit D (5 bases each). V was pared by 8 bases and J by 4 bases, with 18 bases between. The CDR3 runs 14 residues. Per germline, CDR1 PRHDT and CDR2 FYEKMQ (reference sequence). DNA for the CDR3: TGTGCCAGCGCTCGTGGGGGAATATATTACGAGCAGTACTTC. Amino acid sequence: CASARGGIYYEQYF.

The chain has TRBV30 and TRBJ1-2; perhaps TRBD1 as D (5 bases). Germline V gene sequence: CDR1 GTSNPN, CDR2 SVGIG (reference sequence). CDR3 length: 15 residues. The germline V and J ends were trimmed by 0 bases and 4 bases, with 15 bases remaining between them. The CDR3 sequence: CAWSVRGPGGYGYTF. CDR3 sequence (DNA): TGTGCCTGGAGTGTACGGGGTCCGGGGGGCTATGGCTACACCTTC. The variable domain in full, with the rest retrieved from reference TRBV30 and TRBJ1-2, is SQTIHQWPATLVQPVGSPLSLECTVEGTSNPNLYWYRQAAGRGLQLLFYSVGIGQISSEVPQNLSASRPQDRQFILSSKKLLLSDSGFYLCAWSVRGPGGYGYTFGSGTRLTVV.

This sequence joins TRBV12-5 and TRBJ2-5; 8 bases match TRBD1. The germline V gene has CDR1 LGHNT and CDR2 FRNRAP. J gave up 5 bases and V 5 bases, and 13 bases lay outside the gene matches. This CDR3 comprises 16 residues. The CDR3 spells CASGTSTGAPRETQYF. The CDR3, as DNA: TGTGCTAGTGGTACCTCGACAGGGGCGCCGAGGGAGACCCAGTACTTC.

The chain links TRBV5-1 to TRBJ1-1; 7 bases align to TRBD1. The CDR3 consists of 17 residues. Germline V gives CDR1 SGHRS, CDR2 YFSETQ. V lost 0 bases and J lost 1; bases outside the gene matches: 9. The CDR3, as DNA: TGCGCCAGCAGCTTGGTCCACCTGGGACAGCAGAACACTGAAGCTTTCTTT. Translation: CASSLVHLGQQNTEAFF.

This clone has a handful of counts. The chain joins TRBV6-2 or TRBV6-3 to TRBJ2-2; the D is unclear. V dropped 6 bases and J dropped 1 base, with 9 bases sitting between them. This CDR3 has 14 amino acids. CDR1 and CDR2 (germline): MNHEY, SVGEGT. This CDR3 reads CASSPNQNTGELFF. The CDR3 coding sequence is TGTGCCAGCAGCCCTAATCAGAACACCGGGGAGCTGTTTTTT.

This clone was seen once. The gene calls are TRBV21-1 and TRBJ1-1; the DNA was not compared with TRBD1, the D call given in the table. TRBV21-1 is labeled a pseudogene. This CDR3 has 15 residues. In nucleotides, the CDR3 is TGTGCCAGCAGCAAAGACAGTATCTATATCACTGAAGCTTTCTTT. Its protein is CASSKDSIYITEAFF.

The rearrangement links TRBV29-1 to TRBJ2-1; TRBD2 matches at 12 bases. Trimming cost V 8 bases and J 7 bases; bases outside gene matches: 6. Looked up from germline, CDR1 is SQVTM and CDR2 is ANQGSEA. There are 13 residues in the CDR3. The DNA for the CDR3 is TGCAGCATGACTAGCGGGAGTCTAAATGAGCAGTTCTTC. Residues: CSMTSGSLNEQFF.

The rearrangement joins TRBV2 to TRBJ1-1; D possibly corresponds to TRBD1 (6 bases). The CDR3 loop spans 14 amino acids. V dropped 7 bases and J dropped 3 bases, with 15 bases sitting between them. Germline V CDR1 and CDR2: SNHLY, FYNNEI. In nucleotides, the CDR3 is TGTGCCAGCACGTGGGGGGGCTCGGACACTGAAGCTTTCTTT. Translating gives CASTWGGSDTEAFF.

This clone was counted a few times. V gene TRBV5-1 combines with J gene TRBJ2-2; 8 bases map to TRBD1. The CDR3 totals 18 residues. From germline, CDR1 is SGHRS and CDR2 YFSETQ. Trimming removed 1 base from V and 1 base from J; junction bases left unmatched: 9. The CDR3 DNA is TGCGCCAGCAGCTTGAGCTCCTCCGGGACAGGGAACACCGGGGAGCTGTTTTTT. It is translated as CASSLSSSGTGNTGELFF.